This record looks at one TCR beta chain sequence and its context. The sample is drawn from a study of T cell repertoires in cytomegalovirus infection. Study as a whole: TCR beta signatures that were public indicated CMV infection and matching HLA type.

TCRdb itself ran the reads through MiXCR, one entry per CDR3 protein. The table has fewer than 550,000 distinct CDR3 sequences, about a third seen once. J was trimmed by 5 bases and V by 5 bases; bases with no gene match: 10. CDR1 is MNHGY, CDR2 SAAAGT, per germline. There are 15 residues in the CDR3. This receptor was taken from a human donor in good health (CMV status not recorded). Some clones in this sample may be carry-over from other donors' samples. The rearrangement links TRBV6-8 to TRBJ2-5; TRBD1 aligns across 8 bases. The sequenced material came from PBMCs. The CDR3 here is CASSTGRQGHETQYF. The CDR3 DNA sequence: TGTGCCAGCAGTACCGGAAGACAGGGGCATGAGACCCAGTACTTC.